Below are 4 T cell receptor beta chains sequenced from a single sample in a study of tissue T cells after allogeneic stem cell transplantation. Time point here: mouse harvest day 14 after allogeneic transplant. The graft held 10^6 splenic CD5+ T cells and 10^7 T-cell-depleted bone marrow cells. TCRdb keeps only in-frame clones here, not all; method: immunoSEQ multiplex PCR. The sample consists of around 4,600 clones, 49% of them appearing once. Source material: lymph node tissue. All receptors derive from a female BALB/c mouse given C57BL/6 T cells with graft-versus-host disease after an allogeneic hematopoietic cell transplant.

Details on this clone: Gene labels here are mouse ones. With the read ending 1 residue before the CDR3 end, the germline J gene is used to fill in that end. The chain has TRBV13-3 and TRBJ2-7, with a weak D call TRBD2 (7 bases). In germline, CDR1 is NNHDY, CDR2 SYVADS. CDR3 length equals 13 residues. The germline V and J ends were trimmed by 6 bases and 5 bases, with 15 bases remaining between them. CDR3 bases read: TGTGCCAGCATGGGGTGGGGGGCCCATGAACAGTAC. Its protein is CASMGWGAHEQY. The entire CDR3 is CASMGWGAHEQYF.

About this clone: These gene names are mouse names. The CDR3 end is not reached by the read, which stops 1 residue before it; the germline J gene fills it in. The chain couples TRBV13-1 to TRBJ2-5; D might be TRBD1 or TRBD2, each matching 5 bases. Germline-derived CDR1 and CDR2 are NSHNY and SYGAGN. V dropped 0 bases and J dropped 6 bases, with 11 bases sitting between them. CDR3 size: 14 residues. The CDR3 bases that were read are TGTGCCAGCAGTGATGCATCGGGGGACGACACCCAGTAC. Translation: CASSDASGDDTQY. The entire CDR3 protein is CASSDASGDDTQYF.

As for this clone: Gene and germline names: mouse. The DNA ends 1 residue before the CDR3 does, and the rest of the CDR3 is filled in from the germline J gene. This specimen includes other DNA sequences encoding the same CDR3. The J gene is TRBJ1-1, the V gene TRBV23; the D segment call TRBD1 is taken from the table without a DNA check. CDR1 is KGHTA, CDR2 FQNQQP, per germline. This CDR3 has 13 amino acids. The CDR3 bases that were read are TGCTCCAGCAGTCGGACAACAAACACAGAAGTCTTC. This gives the protein CSSSRTTNTEVF. The entire CDR3 protein is CSSSRTTNTEVFF.

Details on this clone: Gene names denote mouse genes. The read stops 1 residue short of the end of the CDR3; the missing end is completed from the germline J gene. This rearrangement joins TRBV13-3 to TRBJ1-1; D ambiguous. CDR3 size: 13 residues. The ends were cut back, 2 bases at V and 1 base at J, with 6 bases in the middle. Germline CDR1 and CDR2: NNHDY and SYVADS. The CDR3 sequence: CASSETGNTEVFF. CDR3 bases read: TGTGCCAGCAGTGAGACGGGAAACACAGAAGTCTTC.